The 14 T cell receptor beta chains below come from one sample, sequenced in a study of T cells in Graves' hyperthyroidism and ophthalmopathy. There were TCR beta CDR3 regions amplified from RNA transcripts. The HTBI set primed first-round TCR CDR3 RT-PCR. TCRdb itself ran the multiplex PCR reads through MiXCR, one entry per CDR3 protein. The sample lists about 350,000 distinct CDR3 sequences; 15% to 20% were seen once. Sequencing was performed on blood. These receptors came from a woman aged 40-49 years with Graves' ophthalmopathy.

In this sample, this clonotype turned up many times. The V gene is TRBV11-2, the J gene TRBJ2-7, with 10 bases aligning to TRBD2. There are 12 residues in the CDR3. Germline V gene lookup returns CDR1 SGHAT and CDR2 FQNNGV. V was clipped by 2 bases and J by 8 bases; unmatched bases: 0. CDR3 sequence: CASSLTSGKQYF. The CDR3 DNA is TGTGCCAGCAGCTTAACTAGCGGGAAGCAGTACTTC.

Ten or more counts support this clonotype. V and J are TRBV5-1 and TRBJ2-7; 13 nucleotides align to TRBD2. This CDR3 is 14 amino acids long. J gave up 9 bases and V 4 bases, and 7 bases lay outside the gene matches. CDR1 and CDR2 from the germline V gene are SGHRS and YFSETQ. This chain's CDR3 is CASSRTSGSQGQYF. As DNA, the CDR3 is TGCGCCAGCAGCAGGACTAGCGGGAGCCAAGGGCAGTACTTC.

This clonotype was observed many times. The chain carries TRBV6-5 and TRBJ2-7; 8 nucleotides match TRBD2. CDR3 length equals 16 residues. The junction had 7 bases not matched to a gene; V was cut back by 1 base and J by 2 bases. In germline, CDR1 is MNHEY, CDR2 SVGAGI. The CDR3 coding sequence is TGTGCCAGCAGTTACTGGTCGGGAGGGAAGACCTACGAGCAGTACTTC. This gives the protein CASSYWSGGKTYEQYF.

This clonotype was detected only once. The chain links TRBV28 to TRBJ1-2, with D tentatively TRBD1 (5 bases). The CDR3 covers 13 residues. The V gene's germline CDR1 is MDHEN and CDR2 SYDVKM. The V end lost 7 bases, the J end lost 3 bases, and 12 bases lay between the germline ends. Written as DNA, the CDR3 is TGTGCCAGCATACCGGGGGGGTACTATGGCTACACCTTC. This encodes CASIPGGYYGYTF.

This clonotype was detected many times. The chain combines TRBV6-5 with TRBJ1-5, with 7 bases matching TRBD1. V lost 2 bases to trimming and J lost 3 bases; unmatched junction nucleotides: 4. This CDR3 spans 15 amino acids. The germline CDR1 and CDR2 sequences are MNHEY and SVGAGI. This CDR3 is CASSYGQEYNQPQHF. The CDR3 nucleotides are TGTGCCAGCAGTTACGGACAGGAATACAATCAGCCCCAGCATTTT.

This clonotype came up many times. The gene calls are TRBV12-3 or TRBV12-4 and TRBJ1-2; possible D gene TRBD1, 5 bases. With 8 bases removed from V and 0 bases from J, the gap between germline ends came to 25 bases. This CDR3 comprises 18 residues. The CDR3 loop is CASGGPRGRGGTNYGYTF. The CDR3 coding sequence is TGTGCCAGCGGCGGCCCCAGAGGGAGGGGAGGGACTAACTATGGCTACACCTTC.

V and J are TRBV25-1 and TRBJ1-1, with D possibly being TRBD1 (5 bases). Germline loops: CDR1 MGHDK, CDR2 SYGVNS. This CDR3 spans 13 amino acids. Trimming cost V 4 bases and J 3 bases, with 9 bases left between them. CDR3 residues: CASSGAGHTEAFF. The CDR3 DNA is TGTGCCAGCAGTGGGGCAGGGCACACTGAAGCTTTCTTT.

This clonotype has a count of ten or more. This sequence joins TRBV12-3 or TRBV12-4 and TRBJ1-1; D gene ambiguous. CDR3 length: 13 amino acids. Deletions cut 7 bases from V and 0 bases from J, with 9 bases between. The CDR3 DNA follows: TGTGCCAGCACCGGGCAGTTGAACACTGAAGCTTTCTTT. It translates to CASTGQLNTEAFF.

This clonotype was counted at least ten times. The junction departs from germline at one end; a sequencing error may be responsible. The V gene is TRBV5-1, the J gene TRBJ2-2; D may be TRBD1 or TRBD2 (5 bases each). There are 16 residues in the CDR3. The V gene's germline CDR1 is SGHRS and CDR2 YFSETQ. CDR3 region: CASSSGSGRSTGKLFF. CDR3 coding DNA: TGCGCCAGCAGCAGTGGATCAGGGCGCAGCACCGGGAAGCTGTTTTTT.

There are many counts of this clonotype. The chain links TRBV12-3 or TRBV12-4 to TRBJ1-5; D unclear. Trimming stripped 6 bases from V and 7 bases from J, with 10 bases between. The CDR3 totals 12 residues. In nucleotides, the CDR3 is TGTGCCAGCAGCCCCGTCCGGCAGCCCCAGCATTTT. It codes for CASSPVRQPQHF.

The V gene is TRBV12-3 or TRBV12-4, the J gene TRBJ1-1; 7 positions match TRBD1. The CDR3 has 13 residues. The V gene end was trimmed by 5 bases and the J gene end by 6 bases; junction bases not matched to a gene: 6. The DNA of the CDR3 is TGTGCCAGCAGTCGAGGGGGCTCGGCTGAAGCTTTCTTT. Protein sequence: CASSRGGSAEAFF.

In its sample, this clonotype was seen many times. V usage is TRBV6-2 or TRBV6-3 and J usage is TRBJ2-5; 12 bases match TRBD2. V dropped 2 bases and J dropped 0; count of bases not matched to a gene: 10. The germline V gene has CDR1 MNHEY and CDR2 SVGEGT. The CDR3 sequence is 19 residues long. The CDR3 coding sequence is TGTGCCAGCAGTTACCTCCAGACTAGCGGGAGCTTTTACCAAGAGACCCAGTACTTC. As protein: CASSYLQTSGSFYQETQYF.

The CDR3 nucleotides are TGTGCCAGCAGGACCAGCGGGAGTTTGGGCGAGCAGTACTTC. Protein sequence: CASRTSGSLGEQYF. The chain employs TRBV14 and TRBJ2-7; 8 bases match TRBD2. The CDR3 runs 14 residues. The ends lost 6 bases at V and 6 bases at J; junction bases unmatched: 10. Germline CDR1 SGHDN, CDR2 FVKESK.

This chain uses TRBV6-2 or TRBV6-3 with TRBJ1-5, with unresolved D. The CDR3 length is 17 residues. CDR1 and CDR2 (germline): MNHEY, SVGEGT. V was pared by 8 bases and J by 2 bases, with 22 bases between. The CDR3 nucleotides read TGTGCCAGCCAACGATTCGGACGGAACCTTGGCAATCAGCCCCAGCATTTT. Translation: CASQRFGRNLGNQPQHF.